This TCR beta chain was retrieved from a study of blood T cell repertoires in COVID-19. Study summary: The United States, Italy and Spain supplied acute and convalescent COVID-19 samples. The analysed material was cDNA or gDNA that came from T cells, B-cell-depleted T cells, or PBMCs.

As originally analysed: From reference gene primer amplification, estimates of nucleated cell counts were derived. TCRdb's table, derived via immunoSEQ multiplex PCR, lists solely in-frame clones and lacks some. That table is the source of V, J and clone size, and D and trimming were worked out from the DNA. The sample carries 84,000 or so clones, just under 80% recorded once. CDR1 is SGHTA and CDR2 is FQGNSA in the germline V gene. CDR3 size: 14 residues. V lost 1 base and J 2 bases, leaving 8 bases between the germline ends. Recruited during active infection, patients (from Seattle) were subsequently followed longitudinally.

The chain is built from TRBV7-2 and TRBJ1-2; D may be TRBD1 (5 bases). The specimen sequenced was peripheral blood. This clonotype originated in an older man with COVID-19, enrolled during active disease. The CDR3 loop is CASSLVRQNYGYTF. CDR3 in DNA: TGTGCCAGCAGCTTAGTACGACAGAACTATGGCTACACCTTC.